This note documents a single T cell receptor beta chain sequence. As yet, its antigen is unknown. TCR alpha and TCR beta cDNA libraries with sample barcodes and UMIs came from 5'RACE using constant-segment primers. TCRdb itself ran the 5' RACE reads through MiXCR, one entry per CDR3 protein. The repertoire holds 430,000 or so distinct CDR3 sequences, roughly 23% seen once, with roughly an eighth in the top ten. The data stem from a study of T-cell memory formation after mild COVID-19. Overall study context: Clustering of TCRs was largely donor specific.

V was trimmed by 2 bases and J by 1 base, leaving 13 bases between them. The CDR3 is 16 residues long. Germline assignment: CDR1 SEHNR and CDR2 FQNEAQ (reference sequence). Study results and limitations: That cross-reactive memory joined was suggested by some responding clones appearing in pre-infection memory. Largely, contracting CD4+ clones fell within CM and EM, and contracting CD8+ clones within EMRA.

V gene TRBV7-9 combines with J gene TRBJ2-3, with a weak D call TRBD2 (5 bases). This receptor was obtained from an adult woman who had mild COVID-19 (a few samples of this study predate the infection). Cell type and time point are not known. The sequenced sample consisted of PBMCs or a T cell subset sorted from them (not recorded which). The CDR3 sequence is CASSLYGGWGTDTQYF. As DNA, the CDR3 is TGTGCCAGCAGCTTATACGGAGGATGGGGCACAGATACGCAGTATTTT.